The 10 T cell receptor beta chains given below trace back to one sample, sequenced in a study of Ad26.COV2.S vaccination and SARS-CoV-2 variants. Treatment of the sample: some 20 received Ad26.COV2.S at low or high dose, single or two shots; roughly five received placebo; per-sample allocation not given. Day 63 after the first vaccine or placebo injection was the time point for sampling. Data came from immunoSEQ multiplex PCR; TCRdb stores just in-frame clones and leaves some out. The sample consists of nearly 400,000 clones, around 91% of them appearing once. Sequenced material: peripheral blood, taken in a trial of Ad26.COV2.S vaccine versus placebo. The source of these receptors is a person between 18 and 59 years old who received the Ad26.COV2.S COVID-19 vaccine or a placebo.

This clone was counted once. This chain links TRBV28 with TRBJ1-1, with 7 bases lining up with TRBD1. This CDR3 has 13 amino acids. CDR1 is MDHEN and CDR2 is SYDVKM in the germline V gene. Trimming took 6 bases from V and 5 from J; bases not matched to a gene: 6. CDR3 bases: TGTGCCAGCAGACAGGGGCGGGAAACTGAAGCTTTCTTT. Its translation: CASRQGRETEAFF. Combining the CDR3 with reference TRBV28 and TRBJ1-1 gives the whole variable domain DVKVTQSSRYLVKRTGEKVFLECVQDMDHENMFWYRQDPGLGLRLIYFSYDVKMKEKGDIPEGYSVSREKKERFSLILESASTNQTSMYLCASRQGRETEAFFGQGTRLTVV.

This rearrangement joins TRBV28 to TRBJ2-4; 16 bases are shared with TRBD2. V trimming: 10 bases; J trimming: 1 base; junction bases outside the gene matches: 19. CDR3 length: 21 residues. Germline V gene lookup returns CDR1 MDHEN and CDR2 SYDVKM. The CDR3 region has the DNA TGTGCCACCAAGCTTCTACCCGGGACTAGCGGGAGGGCCTTTGCCAAAAACATTCAGTACTTC. It yields the protein CATKLLPGTSGRAFAKNIQYF. The whole variable domain, filled in from reference TRBV28 and TRBJ2-4, reads DVKVTQSSRYLVKRTGEKVFLECVQDMDHENMFWYRQDPGLGLRLIYFSYDVKMKEKGDIPEGYSVSREKKERFSLILESASTNQTSMYLCATKLLPGTSGRAFAKNIQYFGAGTRLSVL.

V gene TRBV3-1 (or the pseudogene TRBV3-2) combines with J gene TRBJ2-1; D tentatively fits TRBD1 or TRBD2 (5 bases each). The V end was cut by 0 bases, the J end by 8 bases, with 17 bases between. This CDR3 is 16 amino acids long. The V gene's germline CDR1 is LGHDT and CDR2 YNNKEL (reference sequence). CDR3 nucleotides: TGTGCCAGCAGCCAAGAGGGGATCGGCTTGGGGGATGAGCAGTTCTTC. As protein: CASSQEGIGLGDEQFF.

This clone was seen just once. This sequence joins TRBV28 and TRBJ2-2; tentatively, D is TRBD2 (5 bases). V was shortened by 3 bases and J by 6 bases, with 14 bases between the two germline ends. Germline V CDR1 and CDR2: MDHEN, SYDVKM. This CDR3 has 15 amino acids. The CDR3 loop is CASSLRAGDPGELFF. The CDR3 nucleotides read TGTGCCAGCAGTTTGCGGGCCGGGGATCCCGGGGAGCTGTTTTTT. Supplemented by reference TRBV28 and TRBJ2-2, the full variable domain reads DVKVTQSSRYLVKRTGEKVFLECVQDMDHENMFWYRQDPGLGLRLIYFSYDVKMKEKGDIPEGYSVSREKKERFSLILESASTNQTSMYLCASSLRAGDPGELFFGEGSRLTVL.

This rearrangement joins TRBV4-1 to TRBJ1-4; 12 nucleotides align to TRBD1. J gave up 3 bases and V 4 bases, and 6 bases lay outside the gene matches. The CDR3 is made up of 17 amino acids. From germline, CDR1 is MGHRA and CDR2 YSYEKL. CDR3 sequence: CASSPGTGGRANEKLFF. As DNA, the CDR3 is TGCGCCAGCAGCCCAGGGACAGGGGGCAGGGCTAATGAAAAACTGTTTTTT.

The V call is TRBV21-1, the J call TRBJ2-1; TRBD2 is the table's D call and was not checked against the DNA. TRBV21-1 constitutes a pseudogene. This CDR3 is built from 16 residues. CDR3 loop: CASSKGAGETPNEQFF. CDR3 in DNA: TGTGCCAGCAGCAAGGGAGCGGGAGAAACACCCAATGAGCAGTTCTTC.

The chain combines TRBV24-1 with TRBJ2-3; 8 nucleotides match TRBD1. CDR3 size: 14 residues. Germline V gives CDR1 KGHDR, CDR2 SFDVKD. Losses at the gene ends were 7 bases for V and 1 base for J; bases not matched to a gene: 3. The CDR3 coding sequence is TGTGCCACCAGAGGACAGGGCGGCACAGATACGCAGTATTTT. Protein sequence: CATRGQGGTDTQYF.

The rearrangement uses TRBV29-1 and TRBJ1-1, with no clear D. Germline CDR1 and CDR2: SQVTM and ANQGSEA. The CDR3 totals 15 residues. The ends were cut back, 0 bases at V and 0 bases at J, with 11 bases in the middle. CDR3 bases: TGCAGCGTTGAAGATCGACGGATACTGAACACTGAAGCTTTCTTT. Translation: CSVEDRRILNTEAFF.

The chain joins TRBV24-1 to TRBJ2-1; no clear D gene. V gave up 1 base and J gave up 5 bases, with 11 bases separating them. Germline V gene data show CDR1 as KGHDR and CDR2 as SFDVKD. There are 15 residues in the CDR3. CDR3 bases: TGTGCCACCAGTGATTTAACGCTGGGGAACAATGAGCAGTTCTTC. Amino acids: CATSDLTLGNNEQFF.

The chain couples TRBV12-3 or TRBV12-4 to TRBJ2-1; D not certain. The CDR3 has 13 residues. The germline V and J ends were trimmed by 2 bases and 7 bases, with 9 bases remaining between them. The CDR3 loop reads CASSLNSKNEQFF. The CDR3 DNA reads TGTGCCAGCAGTTTAAACAGTAAGAATGAGCAGTTCTTC.